The 4 T cell receptor beta chains in this list originate from one sample, sequenced in a study of blood T cell repertoires in COVID-19. Sequencing was performed with immunoSEQ multiplex PCR; in TCRdb, only in-frame clones are kept and a portion is missing. Found here are roughly 350,000 clones, around 87% of them singletons; the top ten hold 10%. The sample was peripheral blood. All receptors come from a woman aged 25-40 years with COVID-19, enrolled during active disease.

The J gene is TRBJ1-3, the V gene TRBV7-8, with D uncertain. Germline lookup yields CDR1 SGHVS and CDR2 FQNEAQ. Trimming took 5 bases from V and 3 from J, leaving 11 bases between them. This CDR3 is 14 amino acids long. The CDR3 loop is CASSQRGIGNTIYF. The CDR3 region has the DNA TGTGCCAGCAGCCAACGGGGAATTGGAAACACCATATATTTT. Combining the CDR3 with reference TRBV7-8 and TRBJ1-3 gives the whole variable domain GAGVSQSPRYKVAKRGQDVALRCDPISGHVSLFWYQQALGQGPEFLTYFQNEAQLDKSGLPSDRFFAERPEGSVSTLKIQRTQQEDSAVYLCASSQRGIGNTIYFGEGSWLTVV.

V is TRBV18 and J is TRBJ1-6; D perhaps matches TRBD1 (6 bases). V dropped 5 bases and J dropped 5 bases, with 22 bases sitting between them. The CDR3 length is 18 residues. Germline loops: CDR1 KGHSH, CDR2 LQKENI. DNA for the CDR3: TGTGCCAGCTCAGGCTCGCTGCGGACAGTCCACAATAATTCACCCCTCCACTTT. Protein sequence: CASSGSLRTVHNNSPLHF.

The chain has TRBV28 and TRBJ2-3; D is possibly TRBD2 (6 bases). CDR3 size: 16 residues. Germline CDR1 reads MDHEN; CDR2 reads SYDVKM. V lost 6 bases and J lost 14, with 30 bases in between. CDR3 sequence: CASRSPGRPRGVRMYF. Written as DNA, the CDR3 is TGTGCCAGCAGGTCCCCCGGGCGGCCGCGGGGAGTGCGGATGTATTTT.

The chain carries TRBV13 and TRBJ2-7; 9 bases are a match to TRBD1. This CDR3 comprises 15 residues. Germline values: CDR1 PRHDT, CDR2 FYEKMQ (reference sequence). The V gene end was trimmed by 4 bases and the J gene end by 2 bases; junction bases not matched to a gene: 6. The CDR3 DNA reads TGTGCCAGCAGCTCCCTCGGGACAGGGACCTACGAGCAGTACTTC. Its translation: CASSSLGTGTYEQYF.